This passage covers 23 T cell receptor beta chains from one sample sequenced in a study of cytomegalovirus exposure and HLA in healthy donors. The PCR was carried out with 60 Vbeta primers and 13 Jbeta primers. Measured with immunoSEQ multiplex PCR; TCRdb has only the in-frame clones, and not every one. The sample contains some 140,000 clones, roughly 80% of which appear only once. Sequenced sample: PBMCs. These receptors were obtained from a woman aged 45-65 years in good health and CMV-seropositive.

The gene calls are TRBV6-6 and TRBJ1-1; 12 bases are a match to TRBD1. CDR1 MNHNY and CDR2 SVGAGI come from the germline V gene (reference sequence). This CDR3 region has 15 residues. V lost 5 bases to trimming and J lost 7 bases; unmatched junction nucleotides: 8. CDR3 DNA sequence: TGTGCCAGCAGTCGCGGGACAGGGGGCACTGGTGAAGCTTTCTTT. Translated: CASSRGTGGTGEAFF.

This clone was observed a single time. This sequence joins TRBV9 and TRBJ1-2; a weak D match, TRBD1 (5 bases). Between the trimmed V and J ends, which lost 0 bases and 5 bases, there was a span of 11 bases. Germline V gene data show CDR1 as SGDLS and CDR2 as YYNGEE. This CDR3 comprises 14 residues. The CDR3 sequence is CASSVGGGGYGYTF. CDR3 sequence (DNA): TGTGCCAGCAGCGTAGGCGGGGGTGGGTATGGCTACACCTTC.

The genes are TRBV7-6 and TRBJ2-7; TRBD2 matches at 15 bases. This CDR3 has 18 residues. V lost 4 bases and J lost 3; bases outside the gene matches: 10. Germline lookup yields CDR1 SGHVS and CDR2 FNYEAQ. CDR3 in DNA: TGTGCCAGCAGCTCGGGACTAGCGGGGGGACCATACATCTACGAGCAGTACTTC. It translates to CASSSGLAGGPYIYEQYF.

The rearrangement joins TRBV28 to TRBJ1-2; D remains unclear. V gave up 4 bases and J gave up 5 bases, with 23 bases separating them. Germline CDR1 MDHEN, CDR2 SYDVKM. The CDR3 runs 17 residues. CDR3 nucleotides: TGTGCCAGCAGTTCCAATCTTCCCCGAGGGATTGTTTATGGCTACACCTTC. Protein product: CASSSNLPRGIVYGYTF.

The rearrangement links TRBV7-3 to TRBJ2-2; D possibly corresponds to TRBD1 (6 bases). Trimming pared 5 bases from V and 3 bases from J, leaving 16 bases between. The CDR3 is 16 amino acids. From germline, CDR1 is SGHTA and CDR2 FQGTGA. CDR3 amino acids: CASSPLSQGYTGELFF. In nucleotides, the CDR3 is TGTGCCAGCAGCCCATTGAGCCAGGGGTACACCGGGGAGCTGTTTTTT.

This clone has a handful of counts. The CDR3 here is CATLGGLTEAFF. The CDR3 DNA reads as TGTGCCACTCTAGGGGGTTTGACTGAAGCTTTCTTT. The chain has TRBV2 and TRBJ1-1; possible D gene TRBD1, 6 bases. This CDR3 has 12 residues. Germline CDR1 SNHLY, CDR2 FYNNEI. V was cut by 10 bases and J by 5 bases, with 14 bases left in between.

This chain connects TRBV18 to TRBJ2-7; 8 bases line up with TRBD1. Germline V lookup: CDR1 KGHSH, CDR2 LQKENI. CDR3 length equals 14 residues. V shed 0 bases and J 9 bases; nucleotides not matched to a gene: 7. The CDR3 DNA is TGTGCCAGCTCACCACCTTCAGGGGGCGCCGGGCAGTACTTC. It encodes CASSPPSGGAGQYF.

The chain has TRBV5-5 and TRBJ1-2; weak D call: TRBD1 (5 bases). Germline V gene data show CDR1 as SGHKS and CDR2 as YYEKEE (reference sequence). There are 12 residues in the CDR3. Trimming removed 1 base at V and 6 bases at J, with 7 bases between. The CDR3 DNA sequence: TGTGCCAGCAGCTTGAGCAGGGATGGCTACACCTTC. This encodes CASSLSRDGYTF.

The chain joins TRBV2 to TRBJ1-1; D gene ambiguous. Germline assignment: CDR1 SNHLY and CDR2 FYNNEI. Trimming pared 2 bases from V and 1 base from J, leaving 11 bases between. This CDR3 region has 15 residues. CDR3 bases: TGTGCCAGCAGTGAACGGCGGGTCCGGAACACTGAAGCTTTCTTT. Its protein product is CASSERRVRNTEAFF.

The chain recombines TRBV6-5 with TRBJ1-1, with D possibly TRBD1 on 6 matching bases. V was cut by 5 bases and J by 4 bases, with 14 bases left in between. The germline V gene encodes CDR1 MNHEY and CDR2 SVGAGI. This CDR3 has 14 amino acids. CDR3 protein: CASSDWAGATEAFF. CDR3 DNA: TGTGCCAGCAGTGATTGGGCAGGGGCCACTGAAGCTTTCTTT.

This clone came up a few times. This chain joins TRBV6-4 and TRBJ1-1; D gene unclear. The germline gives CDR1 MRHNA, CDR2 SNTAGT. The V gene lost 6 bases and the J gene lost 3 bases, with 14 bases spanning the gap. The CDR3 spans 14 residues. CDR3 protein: CASSRTPGYTEAFF. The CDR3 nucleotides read TGTGCCAGCAGCCGGACTCCTGGGTACACTGAAGCTTTCTTT.

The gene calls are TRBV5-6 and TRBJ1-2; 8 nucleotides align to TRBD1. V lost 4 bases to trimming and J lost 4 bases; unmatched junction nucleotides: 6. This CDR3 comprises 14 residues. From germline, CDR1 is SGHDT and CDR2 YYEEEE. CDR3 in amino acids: CASSKDRGFYGYTF. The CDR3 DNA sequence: TGTGCCAGCAGCAAAGACAGGGGTTTCTATGGCTACACCTTC.

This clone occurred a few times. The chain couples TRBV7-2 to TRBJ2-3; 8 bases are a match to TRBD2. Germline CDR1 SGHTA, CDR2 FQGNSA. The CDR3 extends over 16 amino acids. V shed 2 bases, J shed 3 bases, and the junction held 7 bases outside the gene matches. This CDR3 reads CASSLRTGGRTDTQYF. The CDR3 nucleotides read TGTGCCAGCAGCTTAAGAACGGGGGGGAGAACAGATACGCAGTATTTT.

The CDR3: CASSLTGSRETQYF. DNA for the CDR3: TGTGCCAGCAGCTTGACAGGGTCGAGGGAGACCCAGTACTTC. V is TRBV5-4 and J is TRBJ2-5, with D perhaps matching TRBD1 (6 bases). The CDR3 contains 14 residues. The V end lost 1 base, the J end lost 5 bases, and 12 bases lay between the germline ends. Germline V lookup: CDR1 SGHNT, CDR2 YYREEE (reference sequence).

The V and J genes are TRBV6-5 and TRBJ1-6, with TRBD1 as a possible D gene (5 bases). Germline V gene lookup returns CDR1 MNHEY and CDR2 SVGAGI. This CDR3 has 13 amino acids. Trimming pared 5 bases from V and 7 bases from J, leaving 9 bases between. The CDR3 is CASSDSLNSPLHF. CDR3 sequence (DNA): TGTGCCAGCAGTGACAGTTTAAATTCACCCCTCCACTTT.

CDR3 protein: CASSLDRSQPQHF. The CDR3, as DNA: TGTGCCAGCAGCTTGGACAGGAGTCAGCCCCAGCATTTT. The rearrangement links TRBV5-6 to TRBJ1-5; a weak D match, TRBD1 (5 bases). V lost 0 bases and J lost 6, with 7 bases in between. Germline V gene data show CDR1 as SGHDT and CDR2 as YYEEEE. This CDR3 spans 13 amino acids.

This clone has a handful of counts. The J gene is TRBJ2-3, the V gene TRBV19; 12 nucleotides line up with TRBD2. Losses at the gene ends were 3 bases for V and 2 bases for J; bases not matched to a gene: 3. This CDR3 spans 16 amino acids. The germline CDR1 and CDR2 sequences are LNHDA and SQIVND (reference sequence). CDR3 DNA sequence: TGTGCCAGTAGTATCCTAGCGGGGGGGACCACAGATACGCAGTATTTT. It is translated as CASSILAGGTTDTQYF.

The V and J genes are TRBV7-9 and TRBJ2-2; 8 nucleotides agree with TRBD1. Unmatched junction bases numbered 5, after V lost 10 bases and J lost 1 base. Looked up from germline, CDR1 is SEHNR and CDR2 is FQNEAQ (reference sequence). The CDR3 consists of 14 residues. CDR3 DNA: TGTGCCAAAGGAGGGACAGGGAACACCGGGGAGCTGTTTTTT. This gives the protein CAKGGTGNTGELFF. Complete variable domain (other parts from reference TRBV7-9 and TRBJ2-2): DTGVSQNPRHKITKRGQNVTFRCDPISEHNRLYWYRQTLGQGPEFLTYFQNEAQLEKSRLLSDRFSAERPKGSFSTLEIQRTEQGDSAMYLCAKGGTGNTGELFFGEGSRLTVL.

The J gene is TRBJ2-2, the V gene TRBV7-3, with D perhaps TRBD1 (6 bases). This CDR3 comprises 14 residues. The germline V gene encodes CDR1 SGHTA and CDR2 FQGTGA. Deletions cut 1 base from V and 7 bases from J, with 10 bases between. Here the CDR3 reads CASSLNREHGELFF. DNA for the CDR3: TGTGCCAGCAGCTTAAACAGGGAGCACGGGGAGCTGTTTTTT.

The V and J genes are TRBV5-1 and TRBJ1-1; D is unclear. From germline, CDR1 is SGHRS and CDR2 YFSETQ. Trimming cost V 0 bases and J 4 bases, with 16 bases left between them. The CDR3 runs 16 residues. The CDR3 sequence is CASSLAFSNSGTEAFF. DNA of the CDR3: TGCGCCAGCAGCTTGGCCTTCTCGAATTCGGGCACTGAAGCTTTCTTT.

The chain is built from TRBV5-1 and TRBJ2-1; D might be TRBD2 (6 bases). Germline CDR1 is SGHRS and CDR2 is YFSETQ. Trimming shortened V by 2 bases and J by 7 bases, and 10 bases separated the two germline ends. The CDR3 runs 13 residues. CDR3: CASSFGGGNEQFF. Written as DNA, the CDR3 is TGCGCCAGCAGCTTCGGGGGTGGGAATGAGCAGTTCTTC. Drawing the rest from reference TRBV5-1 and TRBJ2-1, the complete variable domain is KAGVTQTPRYLIKTRGQQVTLSCSPISGHRSVSWYQQTPGQGLQFLFEYFSETQRNKGNFPGRFSGRQFSNSRSEMNVSTLELGDSALYLCASSFGGGNEQFFGPGTRLTVL.

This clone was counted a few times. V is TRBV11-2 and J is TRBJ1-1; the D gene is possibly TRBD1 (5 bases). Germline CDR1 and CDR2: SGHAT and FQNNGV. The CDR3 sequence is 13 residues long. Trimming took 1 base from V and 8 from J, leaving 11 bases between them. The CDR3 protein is CASSLVPGQEAFF. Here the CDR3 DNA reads TGTGCCAGCAGCTTAGTTCCAGGGCAAGAAGCTTTCTTT. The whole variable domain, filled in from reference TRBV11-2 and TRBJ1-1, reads EAGVAQSPRYKIIEKRQSVAFWCNPISGHATLYWYQQILGQGPKLLIQFQNNGVVDDSQLPKDRFSAERLKGVDSTLKIQPAKLEDSAVYLCASSLVPGQEAFFGQGTRLTVV.

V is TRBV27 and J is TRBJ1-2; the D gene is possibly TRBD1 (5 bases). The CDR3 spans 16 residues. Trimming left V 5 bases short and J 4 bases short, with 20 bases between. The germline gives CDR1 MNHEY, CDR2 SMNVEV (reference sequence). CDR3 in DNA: TGTGCCAGCAGTAAGGTTTTAGGGGTTTACCTCTATGGCTACACCTTC. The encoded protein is CASSKVLGVYLYGYTF.